These 20 T cell receptor beta chains were sequenced from one sample in a study of spatial heterogeneity in lung cancer. Time point described: sample taken at primary tumor resection. The study sequenced unsorted whole RNA from tumor, nontumor lung or frozen PBMC. One entry per CDR3 protein results from TCRdb running MiXCR on the 5' RACE reads. The sample carries 40,000 to 50,000 distinct CDR3 sequences, approximately 7.6% recorded once. The input for sequencing was PBMCs, taken at surgery. The receptors were sampled from a female donor with early-stage non-small cell lung cancer.

In DNA, the CDR3 is TGTGCCAGCAGCAGGCCGGGACAGGGGGACGAGCAGTACTTC. Translation gives CASSRPGQGDEQYF. The rearrangement uses TRBV13 and TRBJ2-7; TRBD1 aligns across 11 bases. Trimming removed 5 bases from V and 5 bases from J; junction bases left unmatched: 5. The CDR3 runs 14 residues. From germline, CDR1 is PRHDT and CDR2 FYEKMQ (reference sequence).

This clonotype was counted ten times or more. The chain combines TRBV2 with TRBJ2-2; 14 nucleotides align to TRBD2. The J segment lost 2 bases and the V segment lost 6 bases, leaving 14 bases of the junction unmatched. The CDR3 loop spans 20 amino acids. The germline gives CDR1 SNHLY, CDR2 FYNNEI. The CDR3 region is CASRGRLAGGSVPNTGELFF. The CDR3, as DNA: TGTGCCAGCAGAGGACGACTAGCGGGGGGGTCCGTTCCAAACACCGGGGAGCTGTTTTTT.

V usage is TRBV6-2 or TRBV6-3 and J usage is TRBJ1-5, with 7 bases matching TRBD1. The CDR3 consists of 14 residues. After removal of 5 bases from V and 4 bases from J, the junction contained 5 bases not matched to a gene. Germline CDR1 and CDR2: MNHEY and SVGEGT. CDR3 sequence (DNA): TGTGCCAGCAGTCCCGGGACAGAAAATCAGCCCCAGCATTTT. This codes for CASSPGTENQPQHF.

The chain is built from TRBV20-1 and TRBJ1-6; 9 bases match TRBD1. The CDR3 loop spans 13 amino acids. With V trimmed by 3 bases and J by 8 bases, 2 bases remained unmatched. Germline V gives CDR1 DFQATT, CDR2 SNEGSKA (reference sequence). The CDR3 bases are TGCAGTGCTAGCCGGGACAGGGATTCACCCCTCCACTTT. The encoded protein is CSASRDRDSPLHF.

This clonotype was detected ten times or more. The final CDR3 position lacks the conserved phenylalanine or tryptophan, pointing to a likely read error. The rearrangement joins TRBV20-1 to TRBJ1-2; D is ambiguous. Germline CDR1 and CDR2: DFQATT and SNEGSKA (reference sequence). The V and J ends lost 5 bases and 3 bases respectively, with 16 bases between them. This CDR3 is 14 amino acids long. The CDR3 DNA reads TGCAGTGCTTCTGACCCGACGGGTTACTATGGCTACACCCTC. Translating it yields CSASDPTGYYGYTL.

This clonotype has a count of ten or more. V usage is TRBV4-1 and J usage is TRBJ1-2, with D unresolved. Germline V gives CDR1 MGHRA, CDR2 YSYEKL. The CDR3 is 15 residues long. The germline V and J ends were trimmed by 0 bases and 0 bases, with 8 bases remaining between them. The CDR3 region is CASSQEGLANYGYTF. CDR3 sequence (DNA): TGCGCCAGCAGCCAAGAAGGTCTCGCTAACTATGGCTACACCTTC.

This chain links TRBV5-1 with TRBJ2-1; 7 bases fit TRBD2. J lost 0 bases, V lost 0 bases, and 3 bases had no gene match. Germline CDR1 is SGHRS and CDR2 is YFSETQ. CDR3 length: 16 residues. In nucleotides, the CDR3 is TGCGCCAGCAGCTTGGAGGGCGGGGGCTCCTACAATGAGCAGTTCTTC. Residues: CASSLEGGGSYNEQFF. Full variable domain (rest looked up from reference TRBV5-1 and TRBJ2-1): KAGVTQTPRYLIKTRGQQVTLSCSPISGHRSVSWYQQTPGQGLQFLFEYFSETQRNKGNFPGRFSGRQFSNSRSEMNVSTLELGDSALYLCASSLEGGGSYNEQFFGPGTRLTVL.

The rearrangement links TRBV2 to TRBJ2-7, with D uncertain. The CDR3 runs 12 residues. Germline CDR1 reads SNHLY; CDR2 reads FYNNEI. V was clipped by 4 bases and J by 6 bases, with 10 bases between them. The CDR3 DNA sequence: TGTGCCAGCAGTGTAGGGTCTGGCGAGCAGTACTTC. This encodes CASSVGSGEQYF. Based on the CDR3 plus reference TRBV2 and TRBJ2-7, the full variable domain is EPEVTQTPSHQVTQMGQEVILRCVPISNHLYFYWYRQILGQKVEFLVSFYNNEISEKSEIFDDQFSVERPDGSNFTLKIRSTKLEDSAMYFCASSVGSGEQYFGPGTRLTVT.

By share, this clonotype ranks as medium-sized. J is TRBJ1-4 and V is TRBV10-2; no clear D gene. Germline V gene data show CDR1 as WSHSY and CDR2 as SAAADI. V dropped 6 bases and J dropped 0 bases, with 17 bases sitting between them. The CDR3 sequence is 17 residues long. CDR3: CASRDRSGSATNEKLFF. The DNA of the CDR3 is TGCGCCAGCAGGGACCGGAGCGGATCGGCAACTAATGAAAAACTGTTTTTT.

The chain links TRBV3-1 to TRBJ2-1; TRBD2 agrees at 8 bases. The V segment lost 1 base and the J segment 7 bases; nucleotides outside the gene matches: 3. The germline V gene encodes CDR1 LGHDT and CDR2 YNNKEL (reference sequence). This CDR3 is 14 amino acids long. The CDR3 here is CASSQVTSGNEQFF. The CDR3 DNA sequence: TGTGCCAGCAGCCAAGTAACTAGCGGTAATGAGCAGTTCTTC.

This clonotype was detected many times. The chain employs TRBV5-1 and TRBJ2-7; D ambiguous. Germline V gives CDR1 SGHRS, CDR2 YFSETQ. Between the trimmed V and J ends, which lost 5 bases and 2 bases, there was a span of 11 bases. CDR3 length: 13 residues. Written as DNA, the CDR3 is TGCGCCAGCAGGGGTGGGATAACCTACGAGCAGTACTTC. Encoded protein: CASRGGITYEQYF.

The rearrangement uses TRBV19 and TRBJ2-3; D is perhaps TRBD1 or TRBD2 (6 bases each). V shed 7 bases and J shed 2 bases, with 16 bases lying between them. Germline CDR1 reads LNHDA; CDR2 reads SQIVND (reference sequence). This CDR3 region has 15 residues. CDR3 protein: CASNAGAGFTDTQYF. CDR3 sequence (DNA): TGTGCCAGTAACGCAGGGGCGGGATTCACAGATACGCAGTATTTT.

There are a few counts of this clonotype. This chain joins TRBV7-9 and TRBJ2-7, with 10 bases fitting TRBD2. The V and J ends lost 5 bases and 1 base, in that order; junction bases with no gene match: 5. This CDR3 comprises 15 residues. The germline V gene encodes CDR1 SEHNR and CDR2 FQNEAQ (reference sequence). The CDR3 DNA reads as TGTGCCAGCAGCAATAGGACTAGCGGATCCTACGAGCAGTACTTC. This sequence encodes CASSNRTSGSYEQYF.

The sample holds a few counts of this clonotype. This sequence joins TRBV7-2 and TRBJ2-7; D remains unclear. This CDR3 region has 14 residues. Per germline, CDR1 SGHTA and CDR2 FQGNSA. Trimming removed 1 base at V and 3 bases at J, with 10 bases between. In DNA, the CDR3 is TGTGCCAGCAGCTTAGACCTCGGTTTCTACGAGCAGTACTTC. It translates to CASSLDLGFYEQYF.

This clonotype was seen ten or more times. The rearrangement links TRBV7-2 to TRBJ1-5; no reliable D call. CDR1 is SGHTA and CDR2 is FQGNSA in the germline V gene. The CDR3 is 12 residues long. V lost 2 bases and J lost 6, with 5 bases in between. The DNA for the CDR3 is TGTGCCAGCAGCTTATGGTCTCAGCCCCAGCATTTT. Translating gives CASSLWSQPQHF.

This clonotype is medium-sized (0.01 to 0.1%) in the sample. The gene calls are TRBV7-2 and TRBJ2-1, with 12 bases that match TRBD2. The CDR3 runs to 16 residues. Trimming at V came to 5 bases and at J to 7 bases, leaving 9 bases not matched to a gene. Germline V gene sequence: CDR1 SGHTA, CDR2 FQGNSA. The CDR3 DNA is TGTGCCAGCAGCCTGTCTAGCGGGGGGGCTTGGAATGAGCAGTTCTTC. Translating it yields CASSLSSGGAWNEQFF.

In its sample, this clonotype was seen a few times. The chain employs TRBV9 and TRBJ2-1, with 9 nucleotides matching TRBD2. CDR1 is SGDLS and CDR2 is YYNGEE in the germline V gene. CDR3 length: 15 amino acids. V was clipped by 1 base and J by 2 bases; unmatched bases: 1. The CDR3 reads CASSVSGGPYNEQFF. Here the CDR3 DNA reads TGTGCCAGCAGCGTAAGCGGGGGGCCCTACAATGAGCAGTTCTTC.

V gene TRBV7-2 combines with J gene TRBJ2-7; 9 positions agree with TRBD2. V lost 2 bases to trimming and J lost 3 bases; unmatched junction nucleotides: 8. Per the germline V gene, CDR1 is SGHTA and CDR2 is FQGNSA. This CDR3 is built from 16 residues. The CDR3 protein is CASSLMPAGGIYEQYF. The CDR3 nucleotides are TGTGCCAGCAGCTTAATGCCAGCGGGGGGTATCTACGAGCAGTACTTC.

This clonotype was seen repeatedly, ten times or more. The chain recombines TRBV29-1 with TRBJ2-1, with 9 bases fitting TRBD1. CDR3 length equals 15 residues. Germline-derived CDR1 and CDR2 are SQVTM and ANQGSEA. V trimming: 3 bases; J trimming: 6 bases; junction bases outside the gene matches: 9. DNA for the CDR3: TGCAGCGTTGACTCGGGGACAGGGAGCTCCAATGAGCAGTTCTTC. Amino acid sequence: CSVDSGTGSSNEQFF.

This clonotype was seen repeatedly, ten times or more. The chain employs TRBV5-1 and TRBJ2-2, with 8 positions matching TRBD1. The germline V gene has CDR1 SGHRS and CDR2 YFSETQ. The ends lost 4 bases at V and 3 bases at J; junction bases unmatched: 5. The CDR3 covers 15 residues. This CDR3 reads CASSGRGLYTGELFF. The DNA for the CDR3 is TGCGCCAGCAGCGGCAGGGGGCTGTACACCGGGGAGCTGTTTTTT. Based on the CDR3 plus reference TRBV5-1 and TRBJ2-2, the full variable domain is KAGVTQTPRYLIKTRGQQVTLSCSPISGHRSVSWYQQTPGQGLQFLFEYFSETQRNKGNFPGRFSGRQFSNSRSEMNVSTLELGDSALYLCASSGRGLYTGELFFGEGSRLTVL.